This is a list of T cell receptor beta chains from one sample in a study of blood T cell repertoires in COVID-19. Assay: immunoSEQ multiplex PCR; the TCRdb copy retains only in-frame clones and omits some. This repertoire shows roughly 200,000 clones, approximately 78% found once; its top ten account for around 8%. The sequencing input was peripheral blood. Receptor source: a woman of 80 years or more with COVID-19, enrolled during active disease. Both conserved end residues are part of each CDR3. Clone size, where shown, is once, few, many, or a class for clones that have expanded.

size: -
V: TRBV20-1
J: TRBJ2-7
CDR3: CSASHKGRDGEQYF

size: -
V: TRBV10-1
J: TRBJ2-3
CDR3: CASSDHGGPGTDTQYF

size: -
V: TRBV27
J: TRBJ1-2
CDR3: CASSLGANYGYTF

size: -
V: TRBV19
J: TRBJ2-7
CDR3: CASGTGSYEQYF

size: -
V: TRBV5-1
J: TRBJ1-6
CDR3: CASSYSERGGASLHF

size: -
V: TRBV5-5
J: TRBJ1-5
CDR3: CASSLLGQGANQPQHF

size: -
V: TRBV5-8
J: TRBJ1-2
CDR3: CASSHRDRRDGYTF

size: -
V: TRBV10-3
J: TRBJ1-1
CDR3: CAISEPGHSNTEAFF

size: -
V: TRBV12-3/TRBV12-4
J: TRBJ2-1
CDR3: CASSIGTGEQFF

size: -
V: TRBV5-4
J: TRBJ1-2
CDR3: CASSTGYYGYTF

size: -
V: TRBV6-5
J: TRBJ1-6
CDR3: CASFREYNSPLHF

size: -
V: TRBV9
J: TRBJ2-1
CDR3: CASSDTGTSFNEQFF

size: -
V: TRBV3-1/TRBV3-2
J: TRBJ2-3
CDR3: CASSQEGRASASTDTQYF

size: -
V: TRBV7-2
J: TRBJ2-3
CDR3: CASMRGGKRESDTQYF

size: -
V: TRBV28
J: TRBJ1-5
CDR3: CASSLRVPTAGPPQHF

size: -
V: TRBV7-9
J: TRBJ2-7
CDR3: CASSTYRGLSSYEQYF

size: -
V: TRBV6-5
J: TRBJ2-2
CDR3: CASSYPGTSNTGELFF

size: -
V: TRBV30
J: TRBJ1-1
CDR3: CAWSVTQPITEAFF

size: once
V: TRBV19
J: TRBJ2-4
CDR3: CASSRQSHIQYF

size: -
V: TRBV30
J: TRBJ1-2
CDR3: CAWSVKDTNYGYTF

size: -
V: TRBV7-3
J: TRBJ2-2
CDR3: CASSLGPGQGRELFF

size: -
V: TRBV5-4
J: TRBJ2-7
CDR3: CASNSWGGNYEQYF

size: -
V: TRBV9
J: TRBJ2-6
CDR3: CASSVGSAGANVLTF

size: -
V: TRBV7-9
J: TRBJ1-1
CDR3: CASSRQGKSTEAFF

size: -
V: TRBV6-6
J: TRBJ1-2
CDR3: CASSGGVDYGYTF

size: -
V: TRBV11-3
J: TRBJ2-3
CDR3: CASSLGRADTQYF

size: -
V: TRBV5-1
J: TRBJ1-2
CDR3: CASSLEGTGTYGYTF

size: -
V: TRBV28
J: TRBJ1-1
CDR3: CASSLESGGRTEAFF

size: -
V: TRBV12-3/TRBV12-4
J: TRBJ1-2
CDR3: CASSLQGAAGYTF

size: -
V: TRBV28
J: TRBJ2-4
CDR3: CASSSTSGSLAKNIQYF

size: -
V: TRBV6-5
J: TRBJ2-7
CDR3: CASSYRTAYEQYF

size: -
V: TRBV5-1
J: TRBJ2-7
CDR3: CASSPRGSRNEQYF

size: -
V: TRBV5-4
J: TRBJ2-1
CDR3: CASSFRRLAGGNEQFF

size: -
V: TRBV15
J: TRBJ2-1
CDR3: CATSRDRGFGEQFF

size: once
V: TRBV14
J: TRBJ2-7
CDR3: CASSQGHPYEQYF

size: -
V: TRBV6-5
J: TRBJ2-7
CDR3: CASIKRDGSYEQYF

size: -
V: TRBV11-1
J: TRBJ2-2
CDR3: CASSYQEGATGELFF

size: -
V: TRBV28
J: TRBJ1-4
CDR3: CASSLEAPTNEKLFF

size: -
V: TRBV7-3
J: TRBJ2-1
CDR3: CASSPGLAYNEQFF

size: -
V: TRBV7-9
J: TRBJ1-2
CDR3: CASSWDAGGSGGYTF

size: -
V: TRBV2
J: TRBJ1-4
CDR3: CASSEGGLGLFF